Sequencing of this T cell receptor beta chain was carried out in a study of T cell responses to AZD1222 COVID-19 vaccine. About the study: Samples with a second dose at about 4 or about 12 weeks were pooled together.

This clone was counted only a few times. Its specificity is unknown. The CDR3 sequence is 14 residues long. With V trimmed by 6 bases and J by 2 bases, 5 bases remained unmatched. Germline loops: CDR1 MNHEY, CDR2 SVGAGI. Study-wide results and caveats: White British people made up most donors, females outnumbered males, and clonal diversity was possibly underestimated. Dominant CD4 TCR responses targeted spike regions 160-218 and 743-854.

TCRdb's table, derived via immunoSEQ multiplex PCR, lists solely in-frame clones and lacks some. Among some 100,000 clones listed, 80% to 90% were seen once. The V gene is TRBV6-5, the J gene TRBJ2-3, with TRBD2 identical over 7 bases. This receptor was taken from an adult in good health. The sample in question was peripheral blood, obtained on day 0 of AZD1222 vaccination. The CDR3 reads CASSRTSSTDTQYF. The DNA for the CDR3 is TGTGCCAGCAGCCGGACTAGTTCCACAGATACGCAGTATTTT.